The rows below give T cell receptor beta chains drawn from one sample of a study of cytomegalovirus exposure and HLA in healthy donors. Assay: immunoSEQ multiplex PCR; the TCRdb copy retains only in-frame clones and omits some. The repertoire holds about 160,000 clones, with 70% to 80% as singletons. Sample: PBMCs. These receptors all stem from a man aged 40-49 years in good health and CMV-seronegative. Each CDR3 is given with its conserved first and last residue. D genes are given only for firm matches. Clone size is given for some rows only: seen once, a few or many times, or a class if the clone is expanded.

CDR3 protein,CDR3 DNA,D gene,V gene,J gene,clone size
CASAELTGAAYEQYF,TGTGCCAGCGCCGAACTTACAGGGGCGGCCTACGAGCAGTACTTC,TRBD1,TRBV6-5,TRBJ2-7,-
CASSQDSEIAGYYNEQFF,TGTGCCAGCAGCCAAGATAGTGAGATAGCGGGATATTACAATGAGCAGTTCTTC,TRBD2,TRBV4-2,TRBJ2-1,-
CASSLDRSSGRLETQYF,TGTGCCAGCAGCTTAGATCGGTCTAGCGGGAGGCTAGAGACCCAGTACTTC,TRBD2,TRBV11-2,TRBJ2-5,-
CASTGDRYEQYF,TGTGCCAGCACAGGGGACCGCTACGAGCAGTACTTC,-,TRBV6-1,TRBJ2-7,-
CASTKASGRNNEQFF,TGTGCCAGCACCAAGGCTAGCGGGAGGAACAATGAGCAGTTCTTC,TRBD2,TRBV7-9,TRBJ2-1,-
CASSVFGQGNLGQPQHF,TGTGCCAGCAGTGTTTTTGGACAGGGGAATTTGGGTCAGCCCCAGCATTTT,TRBD1,TRBV2,TRBJ1-5,few
CASDRDRNYSNQPQHF,TGTGCTAGTGATCGGGACAGAAACTATAGCAATCAGCCCCAGCATTTT,TRBD1,TRBV12-5,TRBJ1-5,-
CASSLNAGGGTDNYEQYF,TGTGCCAGCAGCCTCAATGCAGGCGGCGGGACGGATAACTACGAGCAGTACTTC,-,TRBV7-2,TRBJ2-7,-
CATSRDSGNQETQYF,TGTGCCACCAGCAGAGATTCGGGGAACCAAGAGACCCAGTACTTC,-,TRBV15,TRBJ2-5,-
CASSPLTSGGTDTQYF,TGCGCCAGCAGCCCCTTGACTAGCGGCGGCACAGATACGCAGTATTTT,TRBD2,TRBV4-1,TRBJ2-3,-
CASSFYSGANVLTF,TGTGCCAGCAGCTTTTATTCTGGGGCCAACGTCCTGACTTTC,-,TRBV7-9,TRBJ2-6,-
CASSIVPGQGGEQYF,TGTGCCAGCAGCATCGTCCCGGGACAGGGGGGTGAGCAGTACTTC,TRBD1,TRBV7-2,TRBJ2-7,-
CSVVREGAYNEQFF,TGCAGCGTTGTGAGGGAGGGGGCCTACAATGAGCAGTTCTTC,-,TRBV29-1,TRBJ2-1,-
CATEGTSGYNEQFF,TGTGCCACTGAAGGGACTAGCGGATACAATGAGCAGTTCTTC,TRBD2,TRBV6-1,TRBJ2-1,-
CASSVGQSYEQYF,TGTGCCAGCAGTGTGGGACAGTCCTACGAGCAGTACTTC,TRBD1,TRBV2,TRBJ2-7,once
CASSLSDRVYEQYF,TGTGCCAGCAGCTTATCGGACAGGGTCTACGAGCAGTACTTC,TRBD1,TRBV7-9,TRBJ2-7,-
CASSLDSPRTDTQYF,TGTGCCAGCAGCTTAGACAGTCCCAGGACAGATACGCAGTATTTT,-,TRBV7-9,TRBJ2-3,-
CAISGLADPLSYTDTQYF,TGTGCCATCAGTGGCCTAGCGGACCCGTTATCCTACACAGATACGCAGTATTTT,TRBD2,TRBV10-3,TRBJ2-3,-
CAWSWGGANGLTF,TGTGCCTGGAGTTGGGGTGGGGCCAACGGCCTGACTTTC,-,TRBV30,TRBJ2-6,-
CASSLEVAGVATGELFF,TGTGCCAGCAGCTTGGAGGTAGCGGGAGTAGCCACCGGGGAGCTGTTTTTT,TRBD2,TRBV5-4,TRBJ2-2,-
CASSLLPSSSYEQYF,TGTGCCAGCAGTCTCCTTCCCTCGAGCTCCTACGAGCAGTACTTC,-,TRBV27,TRBJ2-7,-
CASSLRLAGVQNIQYF,TGTGCCAGCAGCCTACGACTAGCGGGAGTCCAAAACATTCAGTACTTC,TRBD2,TRBV7-2,TRBJ2-4,-
CASSGPGQGGSYEQYF,TGTGCCAGCAGTGGACCCGGACAGGGGGGCTCCTACGAGCAGTACTTC,TRBD1,TRBV6-1,TRBJ2-7,few
CASSSDLSGANGLTF,TGTGCCAGCAGCTCGGACCTCTCTGGGGCCAACGGCCTGACTTTC,-,TRBV5-4,TRBJ2-6,-
CASSVDRLAGNTIYF,TGTGCCAGCAGCGTCGACAGGCTGGCCGGAAACACCATATATTTT,-,TRBV11-1,TRBJ1-3,once
CASSVEQGLETQYF,TGTGCCAGCAGCGTTGAGCAGGGGTTGGAGACCCAGTACTTC,-,TRBV9,TRBJ2-5,-
CASSSIAGAVEQFF,TGCGCCAGCAGCTCCATAGCGGGAGCGGTTGAGCAGTTCTTC,TRBD2,TRBV5-1,TRBJ2-1,few
CASSEPTGGGPGTQYF,TGTGCCAGCAGTGAACCGACGGGAGGGGGCCCAGGGACCCAGTACTTC,-,TRBV6-1,TRBJ2-5,-
CATSSLSSPLHF,TGTGCCACTTCTTCACTTTCTTCACCCCTCCACTTT,-,TRBV27,TRBJ1-6,-
CASSLSGSQKEKLFF,TGTGCCAGCAGTTTAAGTGGGAGTCAGAAGGAAAAACTGTTTTTT,-,TRBV27,TRBJ1-4,-
CASSLGGKPLWEQYF,TGCGCCAGCAGCTTGGGAGGTAAGCCCCTGTGGGAGCAGTACTTC,-,TRBV5-1,TRBJ2-7,-
CASSPDPGSKNSQYF,TGTGCCAGCAGCCCAGACCCTGGGTCCAAAAACAGTCAGTACTTC,-,TRBV7-9,TRBJ2-4,few
CASRLRGWSENQPQHF,TGTGCCAGCAGACTAAGGGGGTGGTCGGAAAATCAGCCCCAGCATTTT,-,TRBV28,TRBJ1-5,-
CASSLEAANYGYTF,TGCGCCAGCAGCTTGGAAGCGGCTAACTATGGCTACACCTTC,-,TRBV5-1,TRBJ1-2,-